This T cell receptor beta chain is from a study of blood T cell repertoires in COVID-19. The overall study: COVID-19 samples, acute and convalescent, were from the United States, Italy and Spain. Sources were T cells, B-cell-depleted T cells, or PBMCs; the material itself was cDNA or gDNA.

Germline CDR1 and CDR2: SEHNR and FQNEAQ (reference sequence). The V end was cut by 5 bases, the J end by 5 bases, with 13 bases between. The CDR3 covers 14 residues. Assay used: immunoSEQ multiplex PCR; TCRdb lists only in-frame clones, some missing. The sample has about 230,000 clones, roughly 86% seen once. The V call is TRBV7-9, the J call TRBJ2-1; tentative D call: TRBD2 (6 bases). The source is a woman aged 60 to 75 with acute or convalescent COVID-19. Sequenced sample: peripheral blood. Here the CDR3 DNA reads TGTGCCAGCAGCCCGAGGCTAGCGAACAATGAGCAGTTCTTC. Translated: CASSPRLANNEQFF.